This T cell receptor (beta chain) was identified in a study of memory CD4+ T cells and cytomegalovirus serostatus. Study-wide background: Healthy Belgian adult donors included 9 or 10 CMV-positive and 24 CMV-negative people.

This clone was detected only a few times. Repertoires were generated with immunoSEQ multiplex PCR, while TCRdb's copy carries only in-frame clones and drops some. The sample lists about 67,000 clones, 76% seen once, with approximately 4.5% in the top ten. The CDR3 contains 13 residues. Trimming stripped 0 bases from V and 7 bases from J, with 8 bases between. CDR1 is MNHEY, CDR2 SVGAGI, per germline. Single viable CD3+CD4+CD8-CD45RO+ cells were sorted as the memory CD4+ T cells. Sequencing input: memory CD4+ T cells from blood. The sequence came from an adult in good health and CMV-seropositive. This rearrangement joins TRBV6-5 to TRBJ2-3, with D hard to call. The CDR3 region is CASSYSNSNTQYF. CDR3 coding DNA: TGTGCCAGCAGTTACTCGAACTCAAATACGCAGTATTTT.